Presented here are 14 T cell receptor beta chains from one specimen sequenced in a study of T cell responses to AZD1222 COVID-19 vaccine. This table comes from immunoSEQ multiplex PCR, and its TCRdb copy is limited to in-frame clones, with some not included. This table holds about 140,000 clones. Input material: peripheral blood. The receptors derive from an adult in good health.

CDR3 nucleotides: TGTGCCAGCTCACCCTTCGGACAGGGGGATGAAAAACTGTTTTTT. Its protein product is CASSPFGQGDEKLFF. The chain links TRBV18 to TRBJ1-4; 10 bases are a match to TRBD1. The ends lost 3 bases at V and 6 bases at J; junction bases unmatched: 4. This CDR3 is built from 15 residues. CDR1 KGHSH and CDR2 LQKENI come from the germline V gene.

The chain uses TRBV3-1 (or the pseudogene TRBV3-2) and TRBJ1-5; 8 bases fit TRBD1. This CDR3 comprises 18 residues. CDR1 and CDR2 from the germline V gene are LGHDT and YNNKEL (reference sequence). V gave up 4 bases and J gave up 0 bases; unmatched junction bases: 11. The CDR3 is CASSPHMRTGNSNQPQHF. The CDR3 coding sequence is TGTGCCAGCAGCCCCCATATGAGGACAGGGAATAGCAATCAGCCCCAGCATTTT.

The V and J genes are TRBV7-2 and TRBJ1-2; 7 bases fit TRBD1. The CDR3 spans 14 residues. Trimming took 5 bases from V and 4 from J; bases not matched to a gene: 7. The V gene's germline CDR1 is SGHTA and CDR2 FQGNSA. The CDR3 sequence is CASSPRQGLYGYTF. CDR3 in DNA: TGTGCCAGCAGCCCGAGACAGGGACTCTATGGCTACACCTTC.

This chain connects TRBV18 to TRBJ1-1; D not certain. Germline loops: CDR1 KGHSH, CDR2 LQKENI. CDR3 length: 15 residues. With 2 bases removed from V and 0 bases from J, the gap between germline ends came to 10 bases. The CDR3 spells CASSPEQNMNTEAFF. In DNA form, the CDR3 reads TGTGCCAGCTCACCAGAACAGAACATGAACACTGAAGCTTTCTTT.

The J gene is TRBJ2-7, the V gene TRBV10-3, with TRBD1 matching 10 bases. CDR3 length: 14 amino acids. The germline gives CDR1 ENHRY, CDR2 SYGVKD. V was pared by 7 bases and J by 1 base, with 4 bases of the junction left unmatched. CDR3 residues: CAIKGQGDSYEQYF. The CDR3 DNA reads as TGTGCCATCAAAGGACAGGGGGATTCCTACGAGCAGTACTTC.

The gene calls are TRBV10-3 and TRBJ1-5; TRBD1 is a possible D gene (5 bases). The CDR3 contains 14 residues. V was shortened by 0 bases and J by 6 bases, with 9 bases between the two germline ends. Germline lookup yields CDR1 ENHRY and CDR2 SYGVKD. CDR3 region: CAISESGGRQPQHF. The CDR3 nucleotides are TGTGCCATCAGTGAGTCCGGGGGACGTCAGCCCCAGCATTTT.

The J gene is TRBJ1-5, the V gene TRBV25-1; D is unresolved. The CDR3 totals 14 residues. V lost 9 bases, J lost 3 bases, and 15 bases lay in between. Germline V gene data show CDR1 as MGHDK and CDR2 as SYGVNS. The chain's CDR3 is CARREGRVNQPQHF. CDR3 DNA sequence: TGTGCCAGGCGAGAAGGGAGGGTCAATCAGCCCCAGCATTTT.

The chain recombines TRBV5-1 with TRBJ1-2, with D unclear. Germline V lookup: CDR1 SGHRS, CDR2 YFSETQ. The length of the CDR3 is 12 residues. The V end lost 4 bases, the J end lost 1 base, and 5 bases lay between the germline ends. CDR3 in amino acids: CASSEDNYGYTF. DNA for the CDR3: TGCGCCAGCAGCGAGGATAACTATGGCTACACCTTC.

The rearrangement uses TRBV4-1 and TRBJ1-2, with TRBD1 identical over 7 bases. Germline V gene sequence: CDR1 MGHRA, CDR2 YSYEKL. V dropped 6 bases and J dropped 2; count of bases not matched to a gene: 12. The CDR3 has 16 amino acids. CDR3 loop: CASSETGTVKNYGYTF. The CDR3 region has the DNA TGCGCCAGCAGTGAAACCGGGACAGTAAAAAACTATGGCTACACCTTC.

V gene TRBV2 combines with J gene TRBJ1-2; 8 bases are a match to TRBD1. Trimming took 7 bases from V and 2 from J; bases not matched to a gene: 6. This CDR3 region has 14 residues. The germline V gene has CDR1 SNHLY and CDR2 FYNNEI. The CDR3 DNA reads as TGTGCCAGCACTTCGGACAGGGTAAACTATGGCTACACCTTC. Translated: CASTSDRVNYGYTF.

The rearrangement uses TRBV4-1 and TRBJ2-7, with TRBD1 matching over 9 bases. Germline loops: CDR1 MGHRA, CDR2 YSYEKL. The V gene end was trimmed by 3 bases and the J gene end by 0 bases; junction bases not matched to a gene: 6. This CDR3 has 16 amino acids. The CDR3, as DNA: TGCGCCAGCAGCCAGGGGACAGGGAAGCCCTCCTACGAGCAGTACTTC. Amino acids: CASSQGTGKPSYEQYF.

The gene calls are TRBV19 and TRBJ2-5; D remains unclear. Germline V gene data show CDR1 as LNHDA and CDR2 as SQIVND (reference sequence). The CDR3 covers 14 residues. V gave up 3 bases and J gave up 5 bases, with 13 bases separating them. DNA of the CDR3: TGTGCCAGTAGTATCTTGAACAGAAGGGAGACCCAGTACTTC. This translates into CASSILNRRETQYF.

The J gene is TRBJ1-2, the V gene TRBV24-1; 10 nucleotides align to TRBD1. From germline, CDR1 is KGHDR and CDR2 SFDVKD. The CDR3 has 13 amino acids. Unmatched junction bases numbered 1, after V lost 7 bases and J lost 3 bases. The CDR3 region is CATRDRGDYGYTF. As DNA, the CDR3 is TGTGCCACCAGGGACAGGGGGGACTATGGCTACACCTTC.

J is TRBJ2-2 and V is TRBV18; 11 positions match TRBD2. Germline-derived CDR1 and CDR2 are KGHSH and LQKENI. CDR3 size: 17 residues. With 1 base clipped from V and 3 bases from J, the junction kept 4 bases outside the gene matches. In DNA, the CDR3 is TGTGCCAGCTCACCACTAGCGGGGGGGAGGGACACCGGGGAGCTGTTTTTT. This codes for CASSPLAGGRDTGELFF.